This T cell receptor (beta chain) came from a study of early T cells in non-severe SARS-CoV-2 infection (TCRdb year 2021). The study in broad terms: Because TCR sequencing relied on bulk RNA taken from unsorted whole blood, pairing of alpha and beta chains was not possible.

This clonotype was recorded at least ten times. There is no known antigen for this receptor. No much larger clone is present one base from it, and per-base qualities are unavailable. This was a case-control study nested in a cohort of healthcare workers in London, UK, who had nasopharyngeal swab PCR tests and blood samples taken every week. Healthcare workers were enrolled in the week of the UK lockdown, from 23 to 31 March 2020, and were followed every week for up to roughly 16 weeks. Deletion took 6 bases off V and 1 base off J, with a span of 9 bases between the germline ends. The CDR3 covers 13 residues, taking in both the cysteine and the phenylalanine. Only CDR3 DNA is held: 39 bases, read in frame from base 1. Reading the germline V gene gives CDR1 KGHSH and CDR2 LQKENI. Library preparation employed 5' RACE. Sequencing took place on a NextSeq 500. To correct for sequencing error and PCR bias, the TCR library protocol tagged individual cDNA molecules with unique molecular identifiers. Sequencing covered both TCR alpha and beta chains, and within each sample the abundances of alpha and beta sequences were tightly co-correlated. Under the source paper's analysis protocol: Decombinator V4 was used to annotate the V gene, J gene and CDR3 of the TCR sequences. TCRs were defined as expanded if a significant change between any two time points was detected under a Poisson model with p below 0.0001. Abundances of TCRs were expressed as counts per million after normalisation to the total number of TCRs sequenced in each sample. MAIT TCRs were defined by TRAV1-2 paired with TRAJ12, TRAJ20 or TRAJ33, and iNKT TCRs by TRAV10 paired with TRAJ18. VDJdb, accessed on 1 November 2021, was searched for TCRs annotated for CMV, EBV and SARS-CoV-2, and TCRs annotated for more than one antigen were excluded. TCRdb passed the public sequencing reads through fastp at Q25 and MiXCR, retaining productive beta sequences. Rows with a matching CDR3 protein are joined into one entry that keeps the most common DNA and genes. TCRdb, not the original authors, processed these V and J calls. This sample comprises some 50,000 distinct CDR3 sequences, roughly 5.7% of them detected only once. The ten largest clones capture 5% to 6.5% of the sample.

Summary of the overall study and its limitations: VDJdb matching was skewed toward anti-spike CD8 responses and likely underestimated virus-specific expansions, missing private and CD4 specificities.

The chain couples TRBV18 to TRBJ1-1, with a tentative D gene TRBD1 over 5 matching bases. The specimen was whole blood, collected at baseline. This TCR derives from an adult who was a healthcare worker with PCR-confirmed SARS-CoV-2 infection or an uninfected control (not recorded which). The DNA reads TGTGCCAGCTCGCCCGGACAGAACACTGAAGCTTTCTTT. Translated, this is CASSPGQNTEAFF.